The rows below give T cell receptor beta chains drawn from one sample of a study of glioma-infiltrating T cells after dendritic cell vaccination. The repertoire was sequenced with immunoSEQ multiplex PCR; TCRdb's copy has only in-frame clones and lacks some. This sample has 99,000 or so clones, with roughly 80% found just once. Source: blood, taken after dendritic cell vaccination. The source is a human donor with glioblastoma. Each CDR3 is given with its conserved first and last residue. The order of the fields is V gene, D gene, clone size, J gene, CDR3 DNA, CDR3 protein. A D gene is named only where the DNA matches it firmly. Size values are once, few and many counts, or a class for expanded clones, and some rows have none.

V gene: TRBV29-1
D gene: -
clone size: -
J gene: TRBJ1-2
CDR3 DNA: TGCAGCGTAGTAAGCAGGGCAGGGTGGAGCACGAACTATGGCTACACCTTC
CDR3 protein: CSVVSRAGWSTNYGYTF

V gene: TRBV27
D gene: -
clone size: -
J gene: TRBJ1-2
CDR3 DNA: TGTGCCAGCGGCCCGACAAATTACTATGGCTACACCTTC
CDR3 protein: CASGPTNYYGYTF

V gene: TRBV15
D gene: -
clone size: -
J gene: TRBJ1-2
CDR3 DNA: TGTGCCACCAGCTTGGCAGTAATTGGACAGAAAGGCTACACCTTC
CDR3 protein: CATSLAVIGQKGYTF

V gene: TRBV7-9
D gene: -
clone size: -
J gene: TRBJ2-7
CDR3 DNA: TGTGCCAGCAGCCCTCTCCTGGCGGGGAATCGTTACGAGCAGTACTTC
CDR3 protein: CASSPLLAGNRYEQYF

V gene: TRBV5-4
D gene: -
clone size: -
J gene: TRBJ2-7
CDR3 DNA: TGTGCCAACGGACAGGGAGGGATCATAGACGAGCAGTACTTC
CDR3 protein: CANGQGGIIDEQYF

V gene: TRBV29-1
D gene: -
clone size: -
J gene: TRBJ1-1
CDR3 DNA: TGCAGCGTGGTTCCAGGGGAAAAGAACACTGAAGCTTTCTTT
CDR3 protein: CSVVPGEKNTEAFF

V gene: TRBV18
D gene: TRBD1
clone size: -
J gene: TRBJ1-5
CDR3 DNA: TGTGCCAGCTCACCGGGCAGGACAGGCAGCAATCAGCCCCAGCATTTT
CDR3 protein: CASSPGRTGSNQPQHF

V gene: TRBV11-3
D gene: TRBD2
clone size: -
J gene: TRBJ2-1
CDR3 DNA: TGTGCCAGCAGCTCTAATAGTCTAGCGGGGGGCGTGTTCTTC
CDR3 protein: CASSSNSLAGGVFF

V gene: TRBV28
D gene: TRBD1
clone size: -
J gene: TRBJ1-1
CDR3 DNA: TGTGCCAGCAGTCAAATCCTACAGGGGTCCACTGAAGCTTTCTTT
CDR3 protein: CASSQILQGSTEAFF

V gene: TRBV28
D gene: -
clone size: few
J gene: TRBJ2-3
CDR3 DNA: TGTGCCAGCATCCAAACAGGTCGCACAGATACGCAGTATTTT
CDR3 protein: CASIQTGRTDTQYF

V gene: TRBV11-2
D gene: -
clone size: few
J gene: TRBJ2-5
CDR3 DNA: TGTGCCAGCAGACGTACTAGCGAGACCCAGTACTTC
CDR3 protein: CASRRTSETQYF

V gene: TRBV19
D gene: -
clone size: -
J gene: TRBJ2-1
CDR3 DNA: TGTGCCAGTAACGTTCCGGGACTGACGAGCTCCTACAATGAGCAGTTCTTC
CDR3 protein: CASNVPGLTSSYNEQFF

V gene: TRBV4-1
D gene: -
clone size: -
J gene: TRBJ2-7
CDR3 DNA: TGCGCCAGCAGCCAAAATCCAGGGGCGATCCACGAGCAGTACTTC
CDR3 protein: CASSQNPGAIHEQYF

V gene: TRBV30
D gene: -
clone size: -
J gene: TRBJ1-4
CDR3 DNA: TGTGCCTGGAGTGTTGGGAGTACAACTAATGAAAAACTGTTTTTT
CDR3 protein: CAWSVGSTTNEKLFF

V gene: TRBV21-1
D gene: -
clone size: -
J gene: TRBJ1-1
CDR3 DNA: TGTGCCAGCAGCAAAGAACTTGGGGGGGACCAGGGTGAAGCTTTCTTT
CDR3 protein: CASSKELGGDQGEAFF

V gene: TRBV9
D gene: -
clone size: -
J gene: TRBJ2-1
CDR3 DNA: TGTGCCAGCAGCGTAGAGGGGCAGATACATAATGAGCAGTTCTTC
CDR3 protein: CASSVEGQIHNEQFF

V gene: TRBV6-5
D gene: TRBD1
clone size: -
J gene: TRBJ1-4
CDR3 DNA: TGTGCCAGCGGCGCAGGGGGGGAAAAACTGTTTTTT
CDR3 protein: CASGAGGEKLFF

V gene: TRBV6-6
D gene: TRBD2
clone size: -
J gene: TRBJ2-7
CDR3 DNA: TGTGCCAGCAGCCGGCTAGCGGGATACGAGCAGTACTTC
CDR3 protein: CASSRLAGYEQYF

V gene: TRBV2
D gene: -
clone size: -
J gene: TRBJ2-3
CDR3 DNA: TGTGCCAGCAGTGAATATGTTGAGGGCACAGATACGCAGTATTTT
CDR3 protein: CASSEYVEGTDTQYF

V gene: TRBV10-3
D gene: TRBD2
clone size: few
J gene: TRBJ2-5
CDR3 DNA: TGTGCCACCAATAGCGGGGATGTTGTAAAGACCCAGTACTTC
CDR3 protein: CATNSGDVVKTQYF

V gene: TRBV6-4
D gene: -
clone size: -
J gene: TRBJ1-1
CDR3 DNA: TGTGCCAGCAGGCTGACAGAGAACACTGAAGCTTTCTTT
CDR3 protein: CASRLTENTEAFF

V gene: TRBV19
D gene: TRBD1
clone size: -
J gene: TRBJ2-4
CDR3 DNA: TGTGCCAGTAGGCCTACAGGGGGTTTAGGCAAAAACATTCAGTACTTC
CDR3 protein: CASRPTGGLGKNIQYF

V gene: TRBV7-2
D gene: -
clone size: few
J gene: TRBJ2-2
CDR3 DNA: TGTGCCAGCAGCTTGAGGCACACCGGGGAGCTGTTTTTT
CDR3 protein: CASSLRHTGELFF

V gene: TRBV9
D gene: TRBD2
clone size: few
J gene: TRBJ2-1
CDR3 DNA: TGTGCCAGCAGTCGAACTAGCGGGAGAAACAATGAGCAGTTCTTC
CDR3 protein: CASSRTSGRNNEQFF

V gene: TRBV4-1
D gene: -
clone size: once
J gene: TRBJ2-5
CDR3 DNA: TGCGCCAGCAGCCAGTATATCGTTCAAGAGACCCAGTACTTC
CDR3 protein: CASSQYIVQETQYF

V gene: TRBV7-6
D gene: TRBD1
clone size: -
J gene: TRBJ1-2
CDR3 DNA: TGTGCCAGCAGCTTGGTGGACAGGGGTGATGGCTACACCTTC
CDR3 protein: CASSLVDRGDGYTF

V gene: TRBV30
D gene: -
clone size: -
J gene: TRBJ2-3
CDR3 DNA: TGTGCCTGGACGCCCCCTGGACTCCGAAGCACAGATACGCAGTATTTT
CDR3 protein: CAWTPPGLRSTDTQYF

V gene: TRBV7-9
D gene: -
clone size: -
J gene: TRBJ2-7
CDR3 DNA: TGTGCCAGCATGCCTGGAGGCTCCTACGAGCAGTACTTC
CDR3 protein: CASMPGGSYEQYF

V gene: TRBV7-3
D gene: TRBD2
clone size: -
J gene: TRBJ2-1
CDR3 DNA: TGTGCCAGCAGCAGACTAGCGGGAGGACGGGTCGGCTCCTACAATGAGCAGTTCTTC
CDR3 protein: CASSRLAGGRVGSYNEQFF

V gene: TRBV5-1
D gene: TRBD2
clone size: -
J gene: TRBJ2-1
CDR3 DNA: TGCGCCAGCAGTATAACTAGCGGAAGCTCCTACAATGAGCAGTTCTTC
CDR3 protein: CASSITSGSSYNEQFF

V gene: TRBV30
D gene: -
clone size: once
J gene: TRBJ1-4
CDR3 DNA: TGTGCCTGGACCACCCCTGCGAGTGAAAAACTGTTTTTT
CDR3 protein: CAWTTPASEKLFF

V gene: TRBV7-2
D gene: -
clone size: -
J gene: TRBJ1-2
CDR3 DNA: TGTGCCAGCAGCCCCACGGATGGCTACACCTTC
CDR3 protein: CASSPTDGYTF

V gene: TRBV19
D gene: TRBD1
clone size: few
J gene: TRBJ2-1
CDR3 DNA: TGTGCCAGTAGTATAGGGTACGGACAGGGAGTCAATGAGCAGTTCTTC
CDR3 protein: CASSIGYGQGVNEQFF

V gene: TRBV7-9
D gene: TRBD1
clone size: -
J gene: TRBJ1-5
CDR3 DNA: TGTGCCAGCAGCCCCCCAGGGGGGCAGCCCCAGCATTTT
CDR3 protein: CASSPPGGQPQHF

V gene: TRBV7-3
D gene: -
clone size: -
J gene: TRBJ1-1
CDR3 DNA: TGTGCCAGCAGCTTACGCGATAACACTGAAGCTTTCTTT
CDR3 protein: CASSLRDNTEAFF

V gene: TRBV2
D gene: -
clone size: -
J gene: TRBJ2-5
CDR3 DNA: TGTGCCAGCAGTTTACAAGAGACCCAGTACTTC
CDR3 protein: CASSLQETQYF

V gene: TRBV4-2
D gene: -
clone size: -
J gene: TRBJ1-1
CDR3 DNA: TGTGCCAGCAGCCAAGATTACTATGAGCGGCCCGGAGCTTTCTTT
CDR3 protein: CASSQDYYERPGAFF